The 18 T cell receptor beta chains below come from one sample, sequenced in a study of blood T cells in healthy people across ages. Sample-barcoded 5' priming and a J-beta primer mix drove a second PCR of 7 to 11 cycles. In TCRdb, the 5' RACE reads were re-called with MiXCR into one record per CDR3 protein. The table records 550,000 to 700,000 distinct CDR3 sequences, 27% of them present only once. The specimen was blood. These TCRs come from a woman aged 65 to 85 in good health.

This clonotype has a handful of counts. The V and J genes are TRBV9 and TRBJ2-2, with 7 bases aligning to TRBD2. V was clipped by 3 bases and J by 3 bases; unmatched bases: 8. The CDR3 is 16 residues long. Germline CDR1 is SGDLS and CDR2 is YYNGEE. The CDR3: CASSESSGLYTGELFF. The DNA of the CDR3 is TGTGCCAGCAGCGAATCTAGCGGACTGTACACCGGGGAGCTGTTTTTT.

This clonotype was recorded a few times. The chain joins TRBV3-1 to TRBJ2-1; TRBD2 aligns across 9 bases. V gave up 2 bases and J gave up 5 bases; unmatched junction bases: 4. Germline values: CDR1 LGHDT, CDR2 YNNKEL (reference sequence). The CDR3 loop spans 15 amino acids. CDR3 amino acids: CASSQIAGVNNEQFF. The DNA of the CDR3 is TGTGCCAGCAGCCAAATAGCGGGGGTTAACAATGAGCAGTTCTTC.

The CDR3, as DNA: TGCAGTGCTAGAATGGCGGGGGTCCTTCGCGAGCAGTACTTC. It codes for CSARMAGVLREQYF. The chain carries TRBV20-1 and TRBJ2-5; TRBD2 aligns across 7 bases. The DNA end lines up better with TRBJ2-7; the J call may be wrong. The CDR3 spans 14 residues. Germline CDR1 is DFQATT and CDR2 is SNEGSKA (reference sequence).

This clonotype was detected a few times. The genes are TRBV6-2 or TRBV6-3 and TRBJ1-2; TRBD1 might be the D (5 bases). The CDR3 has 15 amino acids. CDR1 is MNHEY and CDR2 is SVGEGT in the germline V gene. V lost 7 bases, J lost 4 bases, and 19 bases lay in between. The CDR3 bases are TGTGCCAGCACTCGCGGGGGTCAGGACCGCTATGGCTACACCTTC. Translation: CASTRGGQDRYGYTF.

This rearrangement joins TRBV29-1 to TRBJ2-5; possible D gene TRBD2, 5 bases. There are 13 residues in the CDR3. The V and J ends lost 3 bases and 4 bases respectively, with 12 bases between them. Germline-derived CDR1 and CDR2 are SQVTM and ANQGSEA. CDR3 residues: CSVERVLGETQYF. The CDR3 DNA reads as TGCAGCGTTGAGAGGGTTTTGGGAGAGACCCAGTACTTC.

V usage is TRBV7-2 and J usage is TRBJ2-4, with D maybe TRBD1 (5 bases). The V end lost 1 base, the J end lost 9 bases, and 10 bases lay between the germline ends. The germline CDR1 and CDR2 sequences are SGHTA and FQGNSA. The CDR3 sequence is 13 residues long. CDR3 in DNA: TGTGCCAGCAGCTTAGAGTGGGGCAGCATTCAGTACTTC. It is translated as CASSLEWGSIQYF.

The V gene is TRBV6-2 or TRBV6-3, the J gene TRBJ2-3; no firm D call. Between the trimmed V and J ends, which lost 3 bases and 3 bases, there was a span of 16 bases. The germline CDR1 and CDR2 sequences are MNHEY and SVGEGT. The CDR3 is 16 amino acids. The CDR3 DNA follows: TGTGCCAGCAGTTATCGCTCGCTTGAGTGGACAGATACGCAGTATTTT. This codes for CASSYRSLEWTDTQYF.

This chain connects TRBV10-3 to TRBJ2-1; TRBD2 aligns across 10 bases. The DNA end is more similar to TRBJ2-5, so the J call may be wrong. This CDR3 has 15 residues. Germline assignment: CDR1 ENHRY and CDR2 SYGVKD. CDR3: CAINPKAGGYETQYF. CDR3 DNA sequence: TGTGCCATCAATCCAAAAGCGGGGGGGTACGAGACCCAGTACTTC.

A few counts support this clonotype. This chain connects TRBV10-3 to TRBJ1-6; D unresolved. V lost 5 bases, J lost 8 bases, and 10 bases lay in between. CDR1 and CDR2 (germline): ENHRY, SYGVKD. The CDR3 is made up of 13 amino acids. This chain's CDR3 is CAISPDQDSPLHF. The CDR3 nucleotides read TGTGCCATCAGTCCCGATCAGGATTCACCCCTCCACTTT.

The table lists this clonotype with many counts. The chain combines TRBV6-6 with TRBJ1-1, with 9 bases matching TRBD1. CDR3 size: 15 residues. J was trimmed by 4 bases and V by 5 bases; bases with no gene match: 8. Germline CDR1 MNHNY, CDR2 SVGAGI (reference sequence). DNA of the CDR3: TGTGCCAGCAGTACTACAGGGGGCGCGGTCACTGAAGCTTTCTTT. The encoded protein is CASSTTGGAVTEAFF.

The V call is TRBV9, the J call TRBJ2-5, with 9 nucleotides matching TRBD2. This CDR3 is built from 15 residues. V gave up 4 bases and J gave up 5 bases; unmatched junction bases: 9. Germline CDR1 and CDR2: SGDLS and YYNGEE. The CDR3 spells CASSNAGGPWETQYF. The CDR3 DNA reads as TGTGCCAGCAGCAACGCGGGGGGGCCTTGGGAGACCCAGTACTTC.

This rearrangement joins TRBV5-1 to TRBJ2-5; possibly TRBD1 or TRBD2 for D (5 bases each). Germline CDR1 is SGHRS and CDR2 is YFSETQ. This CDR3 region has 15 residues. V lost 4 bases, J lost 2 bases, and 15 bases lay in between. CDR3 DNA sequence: TGCGCCAGCAGCGGGTTCGGGACGCTTCAAGAGACCCAGTACTTC. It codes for CASSGFGTLQETQYF.

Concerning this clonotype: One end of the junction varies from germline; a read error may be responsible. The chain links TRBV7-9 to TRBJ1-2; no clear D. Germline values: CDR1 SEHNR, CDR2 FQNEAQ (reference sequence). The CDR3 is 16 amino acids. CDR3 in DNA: TGTGCCAGCAGCTCCATCGGACGGATATCTAACTGTGGCTACACCTTC. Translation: CASSSIGRISNCGYTF.

The CDR3 coding sequence is TGTGCCAGCAGTTATGATCCTGACCAACAAAACATTCAGTACTTC. Translated, it gives CASSYDPDQQNIQYF. This rearrangement joins TRBV6-6 to TRBJ2-4, with D unclear. This CDR3 is 15 amino acids long. Germline V lookup: CDR1 MNHNY, CDR2 SVGAGI (reference sequence). V dropped 3 bases and J dropped 5 bases, with 14 bases sitting between them.

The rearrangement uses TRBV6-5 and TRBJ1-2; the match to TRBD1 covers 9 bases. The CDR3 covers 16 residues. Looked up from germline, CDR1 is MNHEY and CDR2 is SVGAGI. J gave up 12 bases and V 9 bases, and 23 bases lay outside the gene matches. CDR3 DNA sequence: TGTGCCAGAAGCTCCATGACAACAGGGGGCCTTAAGTACCACACCTTC. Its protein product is CARSSMTTGGLKYHTF.

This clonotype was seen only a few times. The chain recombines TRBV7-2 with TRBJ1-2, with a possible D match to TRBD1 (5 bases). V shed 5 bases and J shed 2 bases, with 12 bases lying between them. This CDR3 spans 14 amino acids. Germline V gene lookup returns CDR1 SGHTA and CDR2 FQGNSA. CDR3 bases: TGTGCCAGCAGCGCGACGACAGCGAACTATGGCTACACCTTC. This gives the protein CASSATTANYGYTF.

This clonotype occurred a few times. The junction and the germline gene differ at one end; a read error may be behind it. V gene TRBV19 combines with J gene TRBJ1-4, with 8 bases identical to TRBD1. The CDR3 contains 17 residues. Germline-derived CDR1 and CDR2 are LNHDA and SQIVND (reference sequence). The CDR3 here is CASSSDRVTATNEKQFF. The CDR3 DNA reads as TGTGCCAGTAGTTCGGACAGGGTAACTGCAACTAATGAAAAACAGTTTTTT.

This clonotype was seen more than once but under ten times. CDR3 nucleotide sequence: TGCGCCAGCAGCCTGAACTCCGGACTACAGCAGGATGAGCAGTTCTTC. Its translation: CASSLNSGLQQDEQFF. The chain employs TRBV4-3 and TRBJ2-5; D may be TRBD2 (6 bases). The J call is uncertain, as TRBJ2-1 better fits the DNA end. Germline V gene sequence: CDR1 LGHNA, CDR2 YSLEER. The CDR3 runs to 16 residues.